Listed below are T cell receptor beta chains from one sample, sequenced in a study of blood T cell repertoires in COVID-19. Repertoires were generated with immunoSEQ multiplex PCR, while TCRdb's copy carries only in-frame clones and drops some. This sample has approximately 300,000 clones, with around 87% found just once. Specimen: PBMCs or T cells enriched from blood (not recorded which). The source is a woman between 18 and 29 years old with acute COVID-19. CDR3s include the opening cysteine and the closing phenylalanine or tryptophan. D genes are given only for firm matches. Clone size is not always given. Where it is, it says once, few, many or a class for expanded clones.

V: TRBV19
J: TRBJ2-7
D: TRBD1
size: -
CDR3: CASSRTGVIPYEQYF
DNA: TGTGCCAGTAGTAGAACAGGGGTTATCCCCTACGAGCAGTACTTC

V: TRBV3-1/TRBV3-2
J: TRBJ2-1
D: TRBD2
size: -
CDR3: CATSPWTSGNEQFF
DNA: TGTGCCACCAGCCCATGGACTAGCGGGAATGAGCAGTTCTTC

V: TRBV3-1/TRBV3-2
J: TRBJ2-7
D: TRBD2
size: -
CDR3: CASSQGGTSFEQYF
DNA: TGTGCCAGCAGCCAAGGCGGGACTAGTTTTGAGCAGTACTTC

V: TRBV28
J: TRBJ2-7
D: -
size: -
CDR3: CASSFGSRADEEQYF
DNA: TGTGCCAGCAGTTTCGGCTCCAGGGCGGACGAGGAGCAGTACTTC

V: TRBV19
J: TRBJ2-7
D: TRBD2
size: -
CDR3: CASSIVFLAGGSYEQYF
DNA: TGTGCCAGTAGTATAGTTTTCCTAGCGGGAGGTTCCTACGAGCAGTACTTC

V: TRBV11-1
J: TRBJ2-5
D: -
size: -
CDR3: CASSRGAGQETQYF
DNA: TGTGCCAGCAGCCGCGGGGCGGGGCAAGAGACCCAGTACTTC

V: TRBV29-1
J: TRBJ1-5
D: -
size: -
CDR3: CSVGDRQPQHF
DNA: TGCAGCGTTGGAGATAGACAGCCCCAGCATTTT

V: TRBV12-5
J: TRBJ1-5
D: TRBD1
size: -
CDR3: CASGLTGAFRVVGNQPQHF
DNA: TGTGCTAGTGGTTTGACAGGGGCGTTCAGGGTTGTCGGCAATCAGCCCCAGCATTTT

V: TRBV5-6
J: TRBJ2-2
D: TRBD1
size: -
CDR3: CASSLGTGLLTGELFF
DNA: TGTGCCAGCAGCTTGGGGACAGGCCTTCTAACCGGGGAGCTGTTTTTT

V: TRBV10-2
J: TRBJ2-7
D: -
size: -
CDR3: CASSKGISYEQYF
DNA: TGCGCCAGCAGCAAGGGGATCTCCTACGAGCAGTACTTC

V: TRBV30
J: TRBJ1-5
D: -
size: -
CDR3: CAWSEGNQPQHF
DNA: TGTGCCTGGAGCGAGGGCAATCAGCCCCAGCATTTT

V: TRBV28
J: TRBJ2-1
D: TRBD2
size: -
CDR3: CASSPTAGGGAFF
DNA: TGTGCCAGCAGTCCAACAGCGGGAGGAGGAGCGTTCTTC

V: TRBV11-1
J: TRBJ2-7
D: -
size: -
CDR3: CASSQGRSSYEQYF
DNA: TGTGCCAGCAGCCAGGGCCGGAGCTCCTACGAGCAGTACTTC

V: TRBV7-2
J: TRBJ1-2
D: TRBD1
size: -
CDR3: CASRPNQGAGGYTF
DNA: TGTGCCAGCAGGCCCAACCAGGGGGCCGGTGGCTACACCTTC

V: TRBV7-3
J: TRBJ2-7
D: -
size: -
CDR3: CASSLRSVFDEQYF
DNA: TGTGCCAGCAGCTTAAGGTCGGTATTCGACGAGCAGTACTTC

V: TRBV18
J: TRBJ2-7
D: TRBD2
size: many
CDR3: CASSPEPSGAYEQYF
DNA: TGTGCCAGCTCACCAGAGCCTAGCGGGGCCTACGAGCAGTACTTC

V: TRBV7-2
J: TRBJ2-7
D: -
size: -
CDR3: CASSLPGLIYEQYF
DNA: TGTGCCAGCAGCTTACCAGGACTCATCTACGAGCAGTACTTC

V: TRBV6-5
J: TRBJ1-2
D: -
size: -
CDR3: CASSYSYRGRAYGYTF
DNA: TGTGCCAGCAGTTACTCGTATAGGGGCAGAGCCTATGGCTACACCTTC

V: TRBV12-3/TRBV12-4
J: TRBJ1-2
D: -
size: -
CDR3: CASSIRDDYGYTF
DNA: TGTGCCAGCAGTATCCGGGATGACTATGGCTACACCTTC

V: TRBV19
J: TRBJ1-4
D: -
size: -
CDR3: CASIRQNEKLFF
DNA: TGTGCCAGTATACGACAGAATGAAAAACTGTTTTTT

V: TRBV4-2
J: TRBJ1-2
D: TRBD1
size: -
CDR3: CASSQDLPGGNYGYTF
DNA: TGTGCCAGCAGCCAAGATCTCCCAGGGGGCAACTATGGCTACACCTTC

V: TRBV7-9
J: TRBJ1-1
D: -
size: -
CDR3: CASSPGHRNTEAFF
DNA: TGTGCCAGCAGCCCCGGACATCGGAACACTGAAGCTTTCTTT

V: TRBV11-3
J: TRBJ2-5
D: -
size: once
CDR3: CASSRLGAQYF
DNA: TGTGCCAGTAGCCGGCTCGGAGCCCAGTACTTC

V: TRBV2
J: TRBJ1-5
D: -
size: -
CDR3: CASSDFISNQPQHF
DNA: TGTGCCAGCAGTGACTTTATTAGCAATCAGCCCCAGCATTTT

V: TRBV27
J: TRBJ1-1
D: TRBD1
size: -
CDR3: CASKLGGRMTEAFF
DNA: TGTGCCAGCAAACTAGGGGGCAGGATGACTGAAGCTTTCTTT

V: TRBV5-8
J: TRBJ2-7
D: TRBD1
size: -
CDR3: CASSLALGQIYEQYF
DNA: TGTGCCAGCAGCTTGGCCCTGGGACAGATATACGAGCAGTACTTC

V: TRBV27
J: TRBJ2-1
D: -
size: once
CDR3: CASRRGVWDNEQFF
DNA: TGTGCCAGCAGGCGAGGTGTCTGGGACAATGAGCAGTTCTTC

V: TRBV28
J: TRBJ1-1
D: -
size: -
CDR3: CASSRTGGTEAFF
DNA: TGTGCCAGCAGCCGGACGGGGGGCACTGAAGCTTTCTTT

V: TRBV27
J: TRBJ1-6
D: TRBD1
size: -
CDR3: CASSFGQGASPLHF
DNA: TGTGCCAGCAGTTTCGGACAGGGGGCTTCACCCCTCCACTTT